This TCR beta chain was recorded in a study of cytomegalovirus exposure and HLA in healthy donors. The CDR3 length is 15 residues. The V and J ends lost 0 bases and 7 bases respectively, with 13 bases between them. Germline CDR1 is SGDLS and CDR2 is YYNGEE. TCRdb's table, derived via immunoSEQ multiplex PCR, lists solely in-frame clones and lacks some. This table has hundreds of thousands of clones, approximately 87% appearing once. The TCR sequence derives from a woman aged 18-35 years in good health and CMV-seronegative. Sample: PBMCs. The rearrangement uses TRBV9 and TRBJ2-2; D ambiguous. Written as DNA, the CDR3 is TGTGCCAGCAGCGTAGGCCCTTCGTGGTACGGGGAGCTGTTTTTT. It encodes CASSVGPSWYGELFF.